The clone carrying this TCR beta chain was recorded a few times. The target antigen is unknown. CDR1 is MDHEN and CDR2 is SYDVKM in the germline V gene. This CDR3 comprises 13 residues. V was trimmed by 3 bases and J by 8 bases, leaving 13 bases between them. This record comes from a study of cytomegalovirus exposure and HLA in healthy donors. Whole-study results and caveats: An analysis that was carried out later associated 16,000 or so TCR beta sequences with HLA alleles at 0.05 false discovery rate.

The primer mix had 60 Vbeta and 13 Jbeta primers. Libraries were prepared by immunoSEQ multiplex PCR; TCRdb keeps only in-frame clonotypes and omits some of them. The sample lists approximately 150,000 clones, more than 70% occurring once. V usage is TRBV28 and J usage is TRBJ1-2; D uncertain. Sequenced: PBMCs. The origin of this receptor is a man between 18 and 35 years old in good health and CMV-seropositive. CDR3 protein: CASSLSGVGGYTF. The DNA of the CDR3 is TGTGCCAGCAGTTTGTCCGGGGTGGGCGGCTACACCTTC.